A selection of T cell receptor beta chains follows, all from one sample in a study of blood T cell repertoires in COVID-19. The repertoire was sequenced with immunoSEQ multiplex PCR; TCRdb's copy has only in-frame clones and lacks some. The sample carries over 150,000 clones, approximately 84% recorded once. Input material: PBMCs or T cells enriched from blood (not recorded which). The receptors shown here come from a woman under 40 who had recovered from COVID-19. The CDR3 runs from the conserved cysteine through the conserved F or W. Each record gives: V gene, J gene, D gene, CDR3 protein. The D gene is left open where the match is weak.

>TRBV2|TRBJ2-2|TRBD2
CATTLGLAGADANTGELFF
>TRBV28|TRBJ1-2|TRBD1
CASRGTGENYGYTF
>TRBV14|TRBJ2-7|.
CASSQDLVGVYEQYF
>TRBV7-2|TRBJ2-1|TRBD2
CASSSSGTSGNEQFF
>TRBV12-3/TRBV12-4|TRBJ1-4|.
CASSFVREKLFF
>TRBV5-4|TRBJ1-3|.
CASSLEGHVSTIYF
>TRBV7-3|TRBJ1-1|TRBD1
CASSLGDRKNTEAFF
>TRBV28|TRBJ2-7|TRBD1
CASSGIGQGAYEQYF
>TRBV28|TRBJ2-1|TRBD1
CASSLSGTGDGEQFF
>TRBV5-4|TRBJ1-5|.
CASSLSADQPQHF
>TRBV18|TRBJ2-4|.
CASSPPLGKGNIQYF
>TRBV6-4|TRBJ1-4|.
CASSDPGSGEKLFF
>TRBV5-4|TRBJ2-2|.
CASSLGQDKLFF
>TRBV27|TRBJ1-6|TRBD1
CASSLSGTGGNSPLHF
>TRBV2|TRBJ2-1|TRBD2
CASSLGLAGDNEQFF
>TRBV19|TRBJ1-5|TRBD1
CASSMGQGAPIRVVNQPQHF
>TRBV24-1|TRBJ2-1|.
CATSDLKSSSYNEQFF
>TRBV10-2|TRBJ1-2|TRBD1
CASRPDRGYGYTF
>TRBV5-1|TRBJ1-1|TRBD1
CASRPGQGNTEAFF
>TRBV7-6|TRBJ2-7|.
CASSLGETGVEQYF
>TRBV2|TRBJ2-1|TRBD2
CASSLRTSGDSSYNEQFF
>TRBV7-9|TRBJ1-4|TRBD1
CASSSGGAGEKLFF